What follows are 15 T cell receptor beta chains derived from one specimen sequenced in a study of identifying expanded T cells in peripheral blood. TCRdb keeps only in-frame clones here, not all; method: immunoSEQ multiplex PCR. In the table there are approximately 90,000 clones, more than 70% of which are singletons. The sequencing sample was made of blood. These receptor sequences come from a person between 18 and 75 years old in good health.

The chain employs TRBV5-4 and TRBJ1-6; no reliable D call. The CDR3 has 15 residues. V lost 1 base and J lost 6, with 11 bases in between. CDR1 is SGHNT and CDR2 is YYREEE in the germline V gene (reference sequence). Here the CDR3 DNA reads TGTGCCAGCAGCTTGAGCGCTTTCGGTAATTCACCCCTCCACTTT. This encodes CASSLSAFGNSPLHF.

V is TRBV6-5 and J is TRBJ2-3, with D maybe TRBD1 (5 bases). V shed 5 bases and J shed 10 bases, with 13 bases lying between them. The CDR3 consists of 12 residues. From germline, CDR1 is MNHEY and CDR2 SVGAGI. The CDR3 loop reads CASSPWGQAQYF. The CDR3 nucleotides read TGTGCCAGCAGTCCCTGGGGCCAGGCGCAGTATTTT.

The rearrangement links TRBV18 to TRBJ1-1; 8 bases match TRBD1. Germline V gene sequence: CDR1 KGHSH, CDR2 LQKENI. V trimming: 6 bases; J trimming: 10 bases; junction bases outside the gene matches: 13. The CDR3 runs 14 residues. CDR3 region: CASSTGQGVEGAFF. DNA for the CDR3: TGTGCCAGCTCGACAGGACAGGGAGTGGAGGGAGCTTTCTTT. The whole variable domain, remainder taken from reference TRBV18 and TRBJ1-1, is NAGVMQNPRHLVRRRGQEARLRCSPMKGHSHVYWYRQLPEEGLKFMVYLQKENIIDESGMPKERFSAEFPKEGPSILRIQQVVRGDSAAYFCASSTGQGVEGAFFGQGTRLTVV.

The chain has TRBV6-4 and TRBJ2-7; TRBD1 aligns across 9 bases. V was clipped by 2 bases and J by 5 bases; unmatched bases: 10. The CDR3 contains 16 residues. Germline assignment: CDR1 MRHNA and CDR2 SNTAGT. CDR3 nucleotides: TGTGCCAGCAGTGACGCACCCCGGGACAGGGTCAACGAGCAGTACTTC. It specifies CASSDAPRDRVNEQYF.

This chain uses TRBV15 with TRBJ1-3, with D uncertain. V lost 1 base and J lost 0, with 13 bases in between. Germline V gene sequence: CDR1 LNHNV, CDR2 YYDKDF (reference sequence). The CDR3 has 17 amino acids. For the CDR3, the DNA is TGTGCCACCAGCAGAGTCCGGGGATTGAACTCTGGAAACACCATATATTTT. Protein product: CATSRVRGLNSGNTIYF. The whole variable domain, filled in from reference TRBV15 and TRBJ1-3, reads DAMVIQNPRYQVTQFGKPVTLSCSQTLNHNVMYWYQQKSSQAPKLLFHYYDKDFNNEADTPDNFQSRRPNTSFCFLDIRSPGLGDTAMYLCATSRVRGLNSGNTIYFGEGSWLTVV.

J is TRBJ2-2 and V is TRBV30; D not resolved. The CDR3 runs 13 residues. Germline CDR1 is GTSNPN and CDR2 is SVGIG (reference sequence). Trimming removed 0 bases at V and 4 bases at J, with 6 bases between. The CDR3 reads CAWSVAGTGELFF. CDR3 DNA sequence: TGTGCCTGGAGTGTTGCCGGCACCGGGGAGCTGTTTTTT.

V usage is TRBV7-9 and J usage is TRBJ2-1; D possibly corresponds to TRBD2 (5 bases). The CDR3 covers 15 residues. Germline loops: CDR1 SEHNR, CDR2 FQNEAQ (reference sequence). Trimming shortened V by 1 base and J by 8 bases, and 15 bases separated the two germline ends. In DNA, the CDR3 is TGTGCCAGCAGCTTAGAGCAGCGGAGCCCCCATGAGCAGTTCTTC. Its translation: CASSLEQRSPHEQFF.

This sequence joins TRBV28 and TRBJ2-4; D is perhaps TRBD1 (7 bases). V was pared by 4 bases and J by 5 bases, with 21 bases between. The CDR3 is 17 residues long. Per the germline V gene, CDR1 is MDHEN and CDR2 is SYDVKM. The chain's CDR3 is CASSSSPGGNGENIQYF. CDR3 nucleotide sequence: TGTGCCAGCAGTTCTTCTCCAGGGGGGAATGGGGAAAACATTCAGTACTTC.

The chain's CDR3 is CASSQDRVQLDEQFF. The CDR3 nucleotides read TGTGCCAGCTCGCAGGACAGGGTCCAGCTCGATGAGCAGTTCTTC. The chain recombines TRBV18 with TRBJ2-1, with 8 bases lining up with TRBD1. The length of the CDR3 is 15 residues. From germline, CDR1 is KGHSH and CDR2 LQKENI. The trim removed 6 bases at V and 8 bases at J, leaving 12 bases unmatched.

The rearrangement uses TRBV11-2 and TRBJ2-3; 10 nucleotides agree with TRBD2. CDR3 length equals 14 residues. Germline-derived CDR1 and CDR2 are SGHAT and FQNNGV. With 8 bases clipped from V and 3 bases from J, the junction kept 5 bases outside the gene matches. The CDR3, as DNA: TGTGCCAGCGCTAGCGGGAGAGGTACAGATACGCAGTATTTT. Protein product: CASASGRGTDTQYF.

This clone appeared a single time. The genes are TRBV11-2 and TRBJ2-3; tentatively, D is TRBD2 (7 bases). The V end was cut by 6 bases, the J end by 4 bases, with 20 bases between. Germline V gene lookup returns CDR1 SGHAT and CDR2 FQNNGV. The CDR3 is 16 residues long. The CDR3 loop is CASRISGGGHPDTQYF. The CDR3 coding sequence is TGTGCCAGCAGAATTTCTGGGGGGGGCCACCCAGATACGCAGTATTTT.

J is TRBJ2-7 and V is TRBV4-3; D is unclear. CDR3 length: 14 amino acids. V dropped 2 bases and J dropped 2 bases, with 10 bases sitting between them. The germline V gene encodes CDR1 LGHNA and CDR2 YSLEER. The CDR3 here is CASSQSASAYEQYF. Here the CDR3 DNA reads TGCGCCAGCAGCCAATCGGCCTCAGCCTACGAGCAGTACTTC.

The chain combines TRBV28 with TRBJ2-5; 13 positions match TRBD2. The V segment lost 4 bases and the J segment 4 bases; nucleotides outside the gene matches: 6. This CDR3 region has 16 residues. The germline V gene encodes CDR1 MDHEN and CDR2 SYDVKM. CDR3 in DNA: TGTGCCAGCAGTTACCCGGGACTAGCGGGGCTAGAGACCCAGTACTTC. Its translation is CASSYPGLAGLETQYF.

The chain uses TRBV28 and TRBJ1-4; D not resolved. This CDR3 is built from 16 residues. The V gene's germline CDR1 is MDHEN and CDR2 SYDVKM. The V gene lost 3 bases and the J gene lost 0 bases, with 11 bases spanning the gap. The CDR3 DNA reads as TGTGCCAGCAGTTTTTTCTCCCTTTCAACTAATGAAAAACTGTTTTTT. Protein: CASSFFSLSTNEKLFF.

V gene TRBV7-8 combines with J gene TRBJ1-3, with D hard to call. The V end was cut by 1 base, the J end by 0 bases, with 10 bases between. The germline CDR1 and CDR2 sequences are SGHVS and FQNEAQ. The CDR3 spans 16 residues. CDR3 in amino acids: CASSLDRSLSGNTIYF. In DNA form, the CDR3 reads TGTGCCAGCAGCTTAGACCGTTCCCTCTCTGGAAACACCATATATTTT.